These 4 T cell receptor beta chains came from one sample sequenced in a study of blood T cells in healthy people across ages (dated by TCRdb to between 2014 and 2017). The library was obtained by 5' RACE. Instrument used: Illumina HiSeq 2500. A second PCR of about 6 to 11 cycles was run with a J-beta primer mix and a sample-barcoded 5' primer. TCRdb reanalyzed the raw reads on its own, using fastp at Q25 for trimming and MiXCR for clone calling, and kept in-frame beta chains. Rows with one shared CDR3 protein collapse into an entry with the most common genes and DNA. The sample contains some 900,000 distinct CDR3 sequences, 25% to 35% of them found a single time. Jointly, the top ten make up 15% to 20% of the sample. Sequenced material: blood. The origin of the receptors is a woman older than 75 in good health.

This clonotype appeared a few times. Since a much larger clone is just one base distant, this may be a read error. The gene calls are TRBV15 and TRBJ2-1; perhaps D is TRBD1 or TRBD2 (5 bases each). The V end was cut by 5 bases, the J end by 4 bases, with 15 bases between. CDR3 size: 15 residues. In germline, CDR1 is LNHNV, CDR2 YYDKDF (reference sequence). The CDR3 loop reads CATSSLGRQYNEQFF. The CDR3 nucleotides are TGTGCCACCAGCTCCCTTGGGAGACAGTACAATGAGCAGTTCTTC.

This clonotype was observed many times. The rearrangement links TRBV7-8 to TRBJ1-5; 7 bases align to TRBD1. Per germline, CDR1 SGHVS and CDR2 FQNEAQ. The CDR3 consists of 15 residues. The V segment lost 1 base and the J segment 5 bases; nucleotides outside the gene matches: 5. The CDR3 sequence: CASSLDRGLDQPQHF. The CDR3 nucleotides read TGTGCCAGCAGCTTAGACAGGGGTTTGGATCAGCCCCAGCATTTT. Full variable domain (remainder filled in from reference TRBV7-8 and TRBJ1-5): GAGVSQSPRYKVAKRGQDVALRCDPISGHVSLFWYQQALGQGPEFLTYFQNEAQLDKSGLPSDRFFAERPEGSVSTLKIQRTQQEDSAVYLCASSLDRGLDQPQHFGDGTRLSIL.

This clonotype was seen repeatedly, ten times or more. The rearrangement joins TRBV7-8 to TRBJ1-6; a weak D match, TRBD1 (5 bases). The CDR3 has 17 amino acids. V was clipped by 5 bases and J by 1 base, with 15 bases between them. From germline, CDR1 is SGHVS and CDR2 FQNEAQ. The CDR3 DNA is TGTGCCAGCAGCGACAACCCAGGGTCGTCCTATAATTCACCCCTCCACTTT. Its translation: CASSDNPGSSYNSPLHF.

The sample holds a few counts of this clonotype. The genes are TRBV3-1 and TRBJ1-5; weak D call: TRBD1 (6 bases). The CDR3 contains 15 residues. Per germline, CDR1 LGHDT and CDR2 YNNKEL (reference sequence). V was pared by 1 base and J by 5 bases, with 12 bases between. The DNA for the CDR3 is TGTGCCAGCAGCCAAGGTGCCCGGGGGCATCAGCCCCAGCATTTT. Its translation is CASSQGARGHQPQHF.